Following are 28 T cell receptor beta chains from one sample sequenced in a study of T-cell memory formation after mild COVID-19. TCRdb used MiXCR to reprocess the 5' RACE reads, holding one entry per CDR3 protein. The table has a few hundred thousand distinct CDR3 sequences, roughly 17% seen once. Sequencing was done on a sample of PBMCs or a T cell subset sorted from them (not recorded which). Receptors originate from a man younger than 35 who had mild COVID-19 (a few samples of this study predate the infection). Cell type and time point are not known.

With respect to this clonotype: Compared with germline, one end of the junction differs, possibly owing to a read error. The chain uses TRBV5-1 and TRBJ2-3, with 8 bases identical to TRBD1. Per germline, CDR1 SGHRS and CDR2 YFSETQ. The CDR3 loop spans 14 amino acids. The CDR3, as DNA: TGCGCCAGCAGATTGGGACAGGGCACAGATACGCAGTATTTT. It is translated as CASRLGQGTDTQYF.

This clonotype has a handful of counts. The V call is TRBV5-1, the J call TRBJ1-2; the D is unclear. V lost 1 base to trimming and J lost 5 bases, with 9 bases between them. Germline CDR1 and CDR2: SGHRS and YFSETQ. CDR3 length: 13 residues. The CDR3 DNA reads TGCGCCAGCAGCTTGAATCTGGGGTATGGCTACACCTTC. Encoded protein: CASSLNLGYGYTF.

The chain couples TRBV6-5 to TRBJ1-6; no definite D call. The V and J ends lost 1 base and 10 bases respectively, with 14 bases between them. This CDR3 is 15 amino acids long. Germline V gives CDR1 MNHEY, CDR2 SVGAGI. This CDR3 reads CASSYLPVSRSPLHF. For the CDR3, the DNA is TGTGCCAGCAGTTACTTACCTGTATCGAGGTCACCCCTCCACTTT.

The rearrangement joins TRBV5-1 to TRBJ2-3, with D tentatively TRBD2 (6 bases). This CDR3 contains 14 residues. Germline V gene lookup returns CDR1 SGHRS and CDR2 YFSETQ. V lost 3 bases and J 4 bases, leaving 12 bases between the germline ends. CDR3 amino acids: CASSSNPGADTQYF. The DNA of the CDR3 is TGCGCCAGCAGCTCCAATCCGGGGGCAGATACGCAGTATTTT.

The CDR3 DNA sequence: TGTGCCAGCAGTACCCATTTACGCAATCAGCCCCAGCATTTT. Protein sequence: CASSTHLRNQPQHF. The chain couples TRBV28 to TRBJ1-5, with D unclear. Trimming removed 5 bases from V and 2 bases from J, with 10 bases in between. The CDR3 totals 14 residues. Germline V gives CDR1 MDHEN, CDR2 SYDVKM.

The V call is TRBV7-6, the J call TRBJ1-1; D gene unclear. This CDR3 has 15 residues. Germline V CDR1 and CDR2: SGHVS, FNYEAQ. Trimming took off 5 bases at V and 0 bases at J, with 13 bases between the two ends. The CDR3 sequence: CASSPSSAMNTEAFF. The DNA of the CDR3 is TGTGCCAGCAGCCCCAGTTCGGCCATGAACACTGAAGCTTTCTTT.

This clonotype was seen only a few times. The chain links TRBV6-5 to TRBJ2-7; D call uncertain. Germline V lookup: CDR1 MNHEY, CDR2 SVGAGI. V was shortened by 6 bases and J by 0 bases, with 3 bases between the two germline ends. The CDR3 consists of 11 residues. The CDR3 spells CASRTSYEQYF. The CDR3 DNA reads as TGTGCCAGCAGGACCTCCTACGAGCAGTACTTC.

This clonotype was counted only a few times. This chain connects TRBV7-2 to TRBJ2-1; D is perhaps TRBD1 or TRBD2 (5 bases each). With 5 bases removed from V and 9 bases from J, the gap between germline ends came to 11 bases. Germline CDR1 and CDR2: SGHTA and FQGNSA. This CDR3 region has 12 residues. The DNA of the CDR3 is TGTGCCAGCAGCCGAGGGGAGAGTGAGCAGTTCTTC. Translating it yields CASSRGESEQFF.

This sequence joins TRBV4-2 and TRBJ1-2; D may be TRBD1 (6 bases). CDR3 length: 15 amino acids. The V and J ends lost 0 bases and 6 bases respectively, with 14 bases between them. Germline-derived CDR1 and CDR2 are LGHNA and YNFKEQ. CDR3 region: CASSQEGAGVNGYTF. The CDR3, as DNA: TGTGCCAGCAGCCAAGAGGGGGCCGGGGTGAATGGCTACACCTTC.

This chain links TRBV30 with TRBJ2-3, with no clear D. The CDR3 has 13 amino acids. The ends were cut back, 3 bases at V and 9 bases at J, with 16 bases in the middle. CDR1 is GTSNPN, CDR2 SVGIG, per germline (reference sequence). The CDR3 sequence: CAWRIIAGKTQYF. The CDR3, as DNA: TGTGCCTGGAGAATAATTGCTGGTAAAACGCAGTATTTT.

This chain connects TRBV5-6 to TRBJ1-5, with 8 bases that match TRBD1. The CDR3 runs to 13 residues. The V segment lost 4 bases and the J segment 7 bases; nucleotides outside the gene matches: 4. Germline-derived CDR1 and CDR2 are SGHDT and YYEEEE. The CDR3 DNA sequence: TGTGCCAGCAGCCTGACAGGGGACCAGCCCCAGCATTTT. Protein product: CASSLTGDQPQHF.

The sample holds one count of this clonotype. The rearrangement uses TRBV7-2 and TRBJ2-1, with D hard to call. The V gene's germline CDR1 is SGHTA and CDR2 FQGNSA. The CDR3 contains 12 residues. V was pared by 2 bases and J by 10 bases, with 9 bases between. CDR3 bases: TGTGCCAGCAGCTTACGTAGTGGCGAGCAGTTCTTC. Amino acid sequence: CASSLRSGEQFF.

The V and J genes are TRBV29-1 and TRBJ1-2, with TRBD1 as a possible D gene (6 bases). V lost 7 bases and J lost 6, with 18 bases in between. Germline assignment: CDR1 SQVTM and CDR2 ANQGSEA. This CDR3 has 13 residues. CDR3 loop: CSGLKDSPNGYTF. CDR3 DNA sequence: TGCAGCGGATTAAAGGACAGTCCGAATGGCTACACCTTC. Full variable domain (rest looked up from reference TRBV29-1 and TRBJ1-2): SAVISQKPSRDICQRGTSLTIQCQVDSQVTMMFWYRQQPGQSLTLIATANQGSEATYESGFVIDKFPISRPNLTFSTLTVSNMSPEDSSIYLCSGLKDSPNGYTFGSGTRLTVV.

This CDR3 reads CASSDASTGYGYTF. The CDR3 DNA sequence: TGTGCCAGCAGTGACGCCTCGACAGGGTATGGCTACACCTTC. The chain joins TRBV6-1 to TRBJ1-2; 7 bases fit TRBD1. The CDR3 runs 14 residues. Germline V lookup: CDR1 MNHNS, CDR2 SASEGT. The J segment lost 5 bases and the V segment lost 3 bases, leaving 6 bases of the junction unmatched.

The chain recombines TRBV2 with TRBJ2-7; possible D gene TRBD1, 5 bases. Germline assignment: CDR1 SNHLY and CDR2 FYNNEI. Trimming stripped 3 bases from V and 4 bases from J, with 7 bases between. This CDR3 region has 12 residues. CDR3 bases: TGTGCCAGCAGTGACACAGGATACGAGCAGTACGTC. Translation: CASSDTGYEQYV.

Only a few counts were recorded for this clonotype. The chain has TRBV14 and TRBJ1-1; D is ambiguous. Germline loops: CDR1 SGHDN, CDR2 FVKESK. V lost 6 bases, J lost 4 bases, and 12 bases lay in between. This CDR3 has 13 amino acids. The CDR3 bases are TGTGCCAGCAGACCACGGGGTCGCACTGAAGCTTTCTTT. Amino acid sequence: CASRPRGRTEAFF.

This clonotype was observed a handful of times. CDR3: CASSPVGAAVQETQYF. CDR3 DNA: TGTGCCAGCAGCCCAGTGGGAGCAGCCGTCCAAGAGACCCAGTACTTC. The chain carries TRBV6-5 and TRBJ2-5, with D perhaps matching TRBD2 (5 bases). V dropped 6 bases and J dropped 1 base, with 18 bases sitting between them. The CDR3 has 16 residues. Germline lookup yields CDR1 MNHEY and CDR2 SVGAGI.

This sequence joins TRBV3-1 and TRBJ1-2; D ambiguous. The CDR3 totals 14 residues. In germline, CDR1 is LGHDT, CDR2 YNNKEL (reference sequence). V was pared by 0 bases and J by 2 bases, with 7 bases between. CDR3 sequence: CASSQDAQNYGYTF. The DNA of the CDR3 is TGTGCCAGCAGCCAAGATGCACAAAACTATGGCTACACCTTC.

This clonotype has only a few counts. CDR3 coding DNA: TGCAGTGCTAGGATCGGGCGCGCCTATGAAGCTTTCTTT. Translation: CSARIGRAYEAFF. This rearrangement joins TRBV20-1 to TRBJ1-1, with D unresolved. The V end lost 3 bases, the J end lost 7 bases, and 15 bases lay between the germline ends. From germline, CDR1 is DFQATT and CDR2 SNEGSKA (reference sequence). This CDR3 has 13 residues.

CDR3 protein: CASSPDREQNQPQHF. The CDR3 DNA sequence: TGCGCCAGCAGCCCAGACAGGGAACAAAATCAGCCCCAGCATTTT. This chain connects TRBV4-3 to TRBJ1-5, with 7 bases fitting TRBD1. Per germline, CDR1 LGHNA and CDR2 YSLEER. The CDR3 spans 15 residues. V lost 4 bases, J lost 4 bases, and 7 bases stayed unmatched.

The chain employs TRBV15 and TRBJ1-1, with D hard to call. Deletions cut 0 bases from V and 4 bases from J, with 6 bases between. Germline assignment: CDR1 LNHNV and CDR2 YYDKDF (reference sequence). This CDR3 region has 13 residues. The CDR3 protein is CATSRDVPTEAFF. CDR3 DNA: TGTGCCACCAGCAGAGATGTACCCACTGAAGCTTTCTTT.

In this sample, this clonotype turned up a few times. The gene calls are TRBV6-1 and TRBJ2-7; D not certain. Germline V lookup: CDR1 MNHNS, CDR2 SASEGT. The CDR3 runs to 12 residues. Trimming removed 4 bases from V and 5 bases from J, with 9 bases in between. Here the CDR3 reads CASSAPNHEQYF. CDR3 bases: TGTGCCAGCAGTGCCCCTAACCACGAGCAGTACTTC.

The genes are TRBV7-9 and TRBJ1-6; D call uncertain. Germline V gene data show CDR1 as SEHNR and CDR2 as FQNEAQ (reference sequence). The CDR3 totals 19 residues. Trimming took 1 base from V and 0 from J, leaving 16 bases between them. The CDR3 loop reads CASSLEEGGVSSYNSPLHF. The CDR3 bases are TGTGCCAGCAGCTTAGAGGAGGGCGGAGTAAGCTCCTATAATTCACCCCTCCACTTT.

In this sample, this clonotype turned up a few times. The rearrangement uses TRBV6-2 or TRBV6-3 and TRBJ1-1; a weak D match, TRBD1 (6 bases). The CDR3 covers 14 residues. Trimming stripped 6 bases from V and 5 bases from J, with 16 bases between. Germline CDR1 MNHEY, CDR2 SVGEGT. As DNA, the CDR3 is TGTGCCAGCAGACCCGATCGGGGGCCAACTGAAGCTTTCTTT. Its protein product is CASRPDRGPTEAFF.

This clonotype was detected only a few times. The chain carries TRBV7-8 and TRBJ2-1; no reliable D call. The ends were cut back, 3 bases at V and 5 bases at J, with 5 bases in the middle. Germline-derived CDR1 and CDR2 are SGHVS and FQNEAQ. The CDR3 has 12 amino acids. The CDR3 region is CASSFIDNEQFF. In DNA form, the CDR3 reads TGTGCCAGCAGCTTCATCGACAATGAGCAGTTCTTC.

This clonotype occurred a few times. The V gene is TRBV7-2, the J gene TRBJ2-7; D gene ambiguous. This CDR3 is built from 15 residues. From germline, CDR1 is SGHTA and CDR2 FQGNSA. Trimming stripped 4 bases from V and 1 base from J, with 14 bases between. The DNA for the CDR3 is TGTGCCAGCAGCTGGTTCCACGCGCCATCCTACGAGCAGTACGTC. Encoded protein: CASSWFHAPSYEQYV.

This chain connects TRBV4-1 to TRBJ1-2; 8 bases fit TRBD1. The CDR3 consists of 16 residues. Germline V gene sequence: CDR1 MGHRA, CDR2 YSYEKL. Trimming at V came to 0 bases and at J to 2 bases, leaving 5 bases not matched to a gene. The CDR3 DNA is TGCGCCAGCAGCCAAGATACGGACAGGGTAAACTATGGCTACACCTTC. It codes for CASSQDTDRVNYGYTF.

This clonotype has just a few counts. The chain employs TRBV25-1 and TRBJ2-6, with D maybe TRBD2 (5 bases). Trimming took off 5 bases at V and 0 bases at J, with 8 bases between the two ends. The CDR3 loop spans 15 amino acids. CDR1 and CDR2 (germline): MGHDK, SYGVNS. CDR3 protein: CASSRAASGANVLTF. The CDR3 DNA sequence: TGTGCCAGCAGTAGAGCGGCCTCTGGGGCCAACGTCCTGACTTTC.